This T cell receptor beta chain was sequenced for a study of PD-1 blockade in classical Hodgkin lymphoma. About the study: Patients were dosed intravenously with nivolumab at 3 mg/kg every 2 weeks.

Autologous stem cell transplantation was followed by relapse in every patient, and brentuximab vedotin exposure varied. Patients showed best responses of complete response, partial response or progressive disease. The V gene lost 6 bases and the J gene lost 5 bases, with 23 bases spanning the gap. The CDR3 extends over 15 amino acids. CDR1 is SQVTM and CDR2 is ANQGSEA in the germline V gene. Points on this clone: Its target is unknown.

Libraries were prepared by immunoSEQ multiplex PCR; TCRdb keeps only in-frame clonotypes and omits some of them. This sample has about 110,000 clones; 89% occur once, and the top ten carry 15% to 20%. Study observations and caveats: Prior to therapy, complete responders displayed diversity much like that of newly diagnosed patients.

The chain is built from TRBV29-1 and TRBJ2-7; D could derive from TRBD1 or TRBD2 (5 bases each). This clonotype originated in a human donor with classical Hodgkin lymphoma. The sequencing used peripheral blood mononuclear cells (PBMCs), collected before the second cycle of nivolumab. The CDR3 DNA follows: TGCAGCGTAACTATCGGGACCCTGAGTGGGAACGAGCAGTACTTC. Encoded protein: CSVTIGTLSGNEQYF.